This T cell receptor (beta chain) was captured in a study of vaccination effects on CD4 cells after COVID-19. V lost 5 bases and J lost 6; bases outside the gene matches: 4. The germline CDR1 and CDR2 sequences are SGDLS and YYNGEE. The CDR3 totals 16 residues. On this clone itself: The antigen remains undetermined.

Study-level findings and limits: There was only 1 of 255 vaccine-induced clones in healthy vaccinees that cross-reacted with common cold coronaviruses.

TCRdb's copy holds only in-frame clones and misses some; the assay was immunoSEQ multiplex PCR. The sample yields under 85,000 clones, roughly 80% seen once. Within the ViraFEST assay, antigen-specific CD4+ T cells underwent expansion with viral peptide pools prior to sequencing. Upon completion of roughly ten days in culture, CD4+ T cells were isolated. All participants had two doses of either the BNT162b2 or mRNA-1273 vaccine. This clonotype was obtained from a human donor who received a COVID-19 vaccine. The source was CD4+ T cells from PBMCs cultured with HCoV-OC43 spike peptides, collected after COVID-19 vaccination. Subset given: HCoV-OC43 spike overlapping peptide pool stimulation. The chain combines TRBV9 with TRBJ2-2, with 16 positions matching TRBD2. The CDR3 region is CASRPGLAGGAGELFF. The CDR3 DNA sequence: TGTGCCAGCAGACCGGGACTAGCGGGGGGGGCCGGGGAGCTGTTTTTT.